This T cell receptor (beta chain) stems from a study of control samples from healthy donors and cancer patients. Assay used: immunoSEQ multiplex PCR; TCRdb lists only in-frame clones, some missing. Counted here are approximately 150,000 clones, about 90% occurring once; the ten biggest clones make up 6% to 9%. Per germline, CDR1 LNHDA and CDR2 SQIVND (reference sequence). After removal of 5 bases from V and 5 bases from J, the junction contained 8 bases not matched to a gene. The CDR3 spans 15 residues. The chain uses TRBV19 and TRBJ2-5; 10 bases map to TRBD2. The sequence was collected from a man between 18 and 35 years old in good health. Material for sequencing was blood. In nucleotides, the CDR3 is TGTGCCAGTAGTTGGGCTAGCGGGGGCGAGGAGACCCAGTACTTC. Translating gives CASSWASGGEETQYF.